This T cell receptor beta chain was captured by sequencing in a study of T cells in Graves' hyperthyroidism and ophthalmopathy. Overall study findings and caveats: Blood samples included most of the expanded thyroid clonotypes exceeding 0.001.

Hyperthyroidism had been newly diagnosed in patients aged 18 to 65, and its duration was under 2 months. Regarding this clonotype: The antigen is unknown.

Amplified TCR beta CDR3 regions came from RNA transcripts. The HTBI primer set drove a first-round RT-PCR of the TCR CDR3. MiXCR, run by TCRdb on the multiplex PCR reads, gives a single entry per CDR3 protein. The table has approximately 630,000 distinct CDR3 sequences, around 15% seen once. The specimen was blood. The sequence came from a woman aged 25 to 45 with Graves' hyperthyroidism.

The CDR3 region is CASSMPGNYGYTF. For the CDR3, the DNA is TGCGCCAGCAGCATGCCGGGGAACTATGGCTACACCTTC. The rearrangement joins TRBV5-1 to TRBJ1-2; D not resolved. Per the germline V gene, CDR1 is SGHRS and CDR2 is YFSETQ. V was cut by 4 bases and J by 2 bases, with 9 bases left in between. The CDR3 consists of 13 residues.